This entry lists 10 T cell receptor beta chains sequenced from one sample in a study of T cell repertoires in cytomegalovirus infection. MiXCR was run by TCRdb on the reads, yielding one entry per CDR3 protein. The repertoire holds around 120,000 distinct CDR3 sequences, with roughly 9% as singletons. Sequencing was carried out using PBMCs. The receptors were sampled from a human donor in good health (CMV status not recorded). Some clones in this sample may be carry-over from other donors' samples.

This clonotype has only a few counts. The chain carries TRBV24-1 and TRBJ1-2; maybe TRBD1 (5 bases). V was trimmed by 4 bases and J by 6 bases, leaving 5 bases between them. Per germline, CDR1 KGHDR and CDR2 SFDVKD. The CDR3 spans 11 residues. The CDR3 spells CATSDRDGYTF. CDR3 DNA sequence: TGTGCCACCAGTGACAGGGATGGCTACACCTTC.

This clonotype was seen many times. This sequence joins TRBV7-8 and TRBJ2-5, with D unclear. Between the trimmed V and J ends, which lost 5 bases and 3 bases, there was a span of 10 bases. Germline assignment: CDR1 SGHVS and CDR2 FQNEAQ. The CDR3 covers 13 residues. The CDR3 spells CASSRDLEETQYF. Written as DNA, the CDR3 is TGTGCCAGCAGCCGAGACTTGGAAGAGACCCAGTACTTC.

This clonotype has at least ten counts. This chain links TRBV24-1 with TRBJ1-5; no definite D call. This CDR3 region has 15 residues. CDR1 and CDR2 from the germline V gene are KGHDR and SFDVKD. Trimming cost V 4 bases and J 2 bases, with 11 bases left between them. This CDR3 is CATSEGGMGNQPQHF. The CDR3 DNA follows: TGTGCCACCAGTGAAGGAGGTATGGGCAATCAGCCCCAGCATTTT.

The table lists this clonotype with many counts. This chain connects TRBV7-9 to TRBJ2-7; D unclear. V gave up 5 bases and J gave up 2 bases, with 4 bases separating them. Germline-derived CDR1 and CDR2 are SEHNR and FQNEAQ (reference sequence). This CDR3 is 11 amino acids long. DNA of the CDR3: TGTGCCAGCAGCGGGCCCTACGAGCAGTACTTC. Translating gives CASSGPYEQYF.

This clonotype was counted ten times or more. The chain is built from TRBV14 and TRBJ2-7; unclear D gene. The germline gives CDR1 SGHDN, CDR2 FVKESK. The CDR3 sequence is 13 residues long. Trimming cost V 0 bases and J 4 bases, with 7 bases left between them. The CDR3 protein is CASSQDYGYEQYF. The CDR3 DNA reads TGTGCCAGCAGCCAAGACTACGGTTACGAGCAGTACTTC.

This clonotype has a handful of counts. CDR3 nucleotide sequence: TGTGCCAGCAGCTTGACAGGGGGGTCAAGGGAGCTGTTTTTT. As protein: CASSLTGGSRELFF. The chain couples TRBV11-2 to TRBJ2-2, with 9 bases lining up with TRBD1. Germline lookup yields CDR1 SGHAT and CDR2 FQNNGV. This CDR3 spans 14 amino acids. Losses at the gene ends were 3 bases for V and 9 bases for J; bases not matched to a gene: 5.

The gene calls are TRBV12-3 or TRBV12-4 and TRBJ2-1, with a possible D match to TRBD2 (6 bases). V lost 1 base to trimming and J lost 15 bases, with 16 bases between them. This CDR3 spans 13 amino acids. The CDR3 bases are TGTGCCAGCAGTTTAGGGAGGGGTGAATCGTTGTTCTTC. As protein: CASSLGRGESLFF.

This chain links TRBV14 with TRBJ1-2; D not resolved. This CDR3 is 12 amino acids long. Germline-derived CDR1 and CDR2 are SGHDN and FVKESK. V was trimmed by 2 bases and J by 4 bases, leaving 5 bases between them. The CDR3 is CASSQSTYGYTF. For the CDR3, the DNA is TGTGCCAGCAGCCAATCAACCTATGGCTACACCTTC.

Many counts were recorded for this clonotype. CDR3 nucleotide sequence: TGCAGCGTAAATGAGAAGGTTGAAGCTTTCTTT. Translation: CSVNEKVEAFF. The chain is built from TRBV29-1 and TRBJ1-1, with D hard to call. Per the germline V gene, CDR1 is SQVTM and CDR2 is ANQGSEA. Trimming cost V 6 bases and J 7 bases, with 12 bases left between them. The CDR3 is made up of 11 amino acids.

This chain uses TRBV20-1 with TRBJ1-3, with D unclear. Trimming took 6 bases from V and 5 from J, leaving 11 bases between them. This CDR3 is built from 12 residues. Germline V CDR1 and CDR2: DFQATT, SNEGSKA (reference sequence). The CDR3 DNA reads TGCAGTGCCCACGACGGTCGAAACACCATATATTTT. Residues: CSAHDGRNTIYF.